This TCR beta chain was found in a study of response to subunit inactivated influenza vaccine. Study-level findings and limits: After each seasonal influenza vaccination, few new T cells are recruited, the authors suggested.

This clonotype was seen at least ten times. The antigen is unknown. One junction end does not reproduce the germline sequence, and a read error may be involved. Per germline, CDR1 SQVTM and CDR2 ANQGSEA. The CDR3 has 14 amino acids. One entry per CDR3 protein results from TCRdb running MiXCR on the RT-PCR reads. The table lists 150,000 or so distinct CDR3 sequences, approximately 11% of them singletons, with about a third in the top ten. The sequence was obtained from a man between 50 and 70 years old who received an inactivated influenza vaccine. This material consisted of CD8+ T cells sorted from PBMCs, taken 23 months after vaccination. V and J are TRBV29-1 and TRBJ2-1; 9 bases are a match to TRBD1. The CDR3 DNA reads as TGCAGCGCTGAACGGGACAGGGATTACAATGAGCAGTTCTTC. It yields the protein CSAERDRDYNEQFF.